What follows are 26 T cell receptor beta chains derived from one specimen sequenced in a study of CD8 T cells in ankylosing spondylitis. These receptors lack a known antigen. A single record per CDR3 protein comes from TCRdb applying MiXCR to the 5' RACE reads. The table has about 220,000 distinct CDR3 sequences, roughly 6.6% seen once; the top ten hold approximately 15%. The study, taken as a whole, reports: In ankylosing spondylitis blood, a motif of roughly 8 highly homologous TCR beta variants appeared characteristic.

Sequences were obtained from blood, either unsorted or a sorted T cell fraction (not recorded which). The receptors shown here come from a male donor with ankylosing spondylitis.

There are many counts of this clonotype. The V gene is TRBV11-2, the J gene TRBJ2-1, with 9 bases aligning to TRBD2. CDR3 length: 16 amino acids. J gave up 7 bases and V 0 bases, and 7 bases lay outside the gene matches. CDR1 and CDR2 from the germline V gene are SGHAT and FQNNGV. This CDR3 reads CASSLDLASGTNEQFF. DNA for the CDR3: TGTGCCAGCAGCTTAGATTTAGCTAGCGGGACGAATGAGCAGTTCTTC. The variable domain in full, completed from reference TRBV11-2 and TRBJ2-1, reads EAGVAQSPRYKIIEKRQSVAFWCNPISGHATLYWYQQILGQGPKLLIQFQNNGVVDDSQLPKDRFSAERLKGVDSTLKIQPAKLEDSAVYLCASSLDLASGTNEQFFGPGTRLTVL.

This clonotype was seen repeatedly, ten times or more. This chain uses TRBV24-1 with TRBJ1-2; D gene ambiguous. Germline V lookup: CDR1 KGHDR, CDR2 SFDVKD. The V and J ends lost 5 bases and 5 bases respectively, with 20 bases between them. CDR3 length: 16 residues. CDR3 protein: CATSGAPTGNSYGYTF. In DNA, the CDR3 is TGTGCCACCAGTGGGGCCCCCACGGGAAACTCTTATGGCTACACCTTC.

This chain uses TRBV30 with TRBJ2-1, with 7 bases lining up with TRBD2. The CDR3 has 14 amino acids. Germline CDR1 GTSNPN, CDR2 SVGIG (reference sequence). Trimming cost V 1 base and J 3 bases; bases outside gene matches: 3. The CDR3 here is CAWSGSGVYNEQFF. The CDR3 DNA is TGTGCCTGGAGTGGGAGCGGGGTCTACAATGAGCAGTTCTTC.

This clonotype was observed many times. The rearrangement uses TRBV7-3 and TRBJ1-1; TRBD1 matches 7 bases. The germline CDR1 and CDR2 sequences are SGHTA and FQGTGA. V lost 1 base and J lost 3; bases outside the gene matches: 8. This CDR3 region has 16 residues. CDR3 bases: TGTGCCAGCAGCTTAAGTGGCAGGGGGTCCCACACTGAAGCTTTCTTT. It translates to CASSLSGRGSHTEAFF.

This clonotype was seen many times. The rearrangement uses TRBV25-1 and TRBJ2-1; 12 positions agree with TRBD2. CDR1 is MGHDK, CDR2 SYGVNS, per germline. This CDR3 has 15 residues. Trimming cost V 8 bases and J 3 bases; bases outside gene matches: 5. CDR3 DNA: TGTGCCAGCCGGACTAGCGGGACGCTCTACAATGAGCAGTTCTTC. Translating gives CASRTSGTLYNEQFF.

V is TRBV7-9 and J is TRBJ2-6, with D tentatively TRBD2 (6 bases). The CDR3 extends over 16 amino acids. Germline loops: CDR1 SEHNR, CDR2 FQNEAQ (reference sequence). Trimming cost V 5 bases and J 4 bases, with 15 bases left between them. CDR3 in amino acids: CASSPKTRPGANVLTF. The CDR3 DNA reads as TGTGCCAGCAGCCCGAAGACTAGACCCGGGGCCAACGTCCTGACTTTC.

In this sample, this clonotype turned up many times. The rearrangement joins TRBV6-6 to TRBJ1-1; D not certain. There are 13 residues in the CDR3. V dropped 2 bases and J dropped 2 bases, with 6 bases sitting between them. Germline CDR1 reads MNHNY; CDR2 reads SVGAGI (reference sequence). The CDR3 loop is CASSYPDNTEAFF. As DNA, the CDR3 is TGTGCCAGCAGTTACCCGGACAACACTGAAGCTTTCTTT.

This clonotype was found many times. The gene calls are TRBV4-3 and TRBJ1-2; TRBD1 matches 8 bases. The CDR3 has 17 amino acids. Trimming at V came to 3 bases and at J to 0 bases, leaving 9 bases not matched to a gene. Germline V gene data show CDR1 as LGHNA and CDR2 as YSLEER. Here the CDR3 DNA reads TGCGCCAGCAGCCAGTCGACCGGGACAGGAACTAACTATGGCTACACCTTC. It is translated as CASSQSTGTGTNYGYTF.

This clonotype has at least ten counts. The chain combines TRBV29-1 with TRBJ1-1, with a weak D call TRBD1 (5 bases). Trimming cost V 0 bases and J 6 bases, with 17 bases left between them. The CDR3 sequence is 15 residues long. Germline V gene sequence: CDR1 SQVTM, CDR2 ANQGSEA. The CDR3 nucleotides are TGCAGCGTTGAAGATCGTGGAGGGGCGGGGGCTGAAGCTTTCTTT. Its protein product is CSVEDRGGAGAEAFF.

At least ten counts were recorded for this clonotype. The rearrangement joins TRBV7-8 to TRBJ1-5; the D gene is possibly TRBD1 (5 bases). The germline V gene has CDR1 SGHVS and CDR2 FQNEAQ. The CDR3 contains 16 residues. V gave up 1 base and J gave up 5 bases, with 15 bases separating them. DNA of the CDR3: TGTGCCAGCAGCTTAGGAGGGGCAGGGCCTTATCAGCCCCAGCATTTT. This gives the protein CASSLGGAGPYQPQHF.

This clonotype was detected many times. The V gene is TRBV29-1, the J gene TRBJ1-2, with D unclear. The V end lost 1 base, the J end lost 3 bases, and 6 bases lay between the germline ends. This CDR3 is built from 12 residues. Germline V gene lookup returns CDR1 SQVTM and CDR2 ANQGSEA. The CDR3 DNA reads as TGCAGCGTTGAAGGGCAGTACTATGGCTACACCTTC. Its translation is CSVEGQYYGYTF.

This rearrangement joins TRBV7-8 to TRBJ1-5; 8 bases map to TRBD1. Germline assignment: CDR1 SGHVS and CDR2 FQNEAQ. CDR3 size: 15 residues. The V segment lost 3 bases and the J segment 3 bases; nucleotides outside the gene matches: 4. The CDR3 region is CASSLDRVPNQPQHF. DNA for the CDR3: TGTGCCAGCAGCTTGGACAGGGTACCCAATCAGCCCCAGCATTTT.

This clonotype has a count of ten or more. The CDR3: CASSQDRSGGPTGELFF. CDR3 DNA sequence: TGCGCCAGCAGCCAAGATCGAAGCGGGGGGCCCACCGGGGAGCTGTTTTTT. The V and J genes are TRBV4-3 and TRBJ2-2; 9 bases line up with TRBD2. The CDR3 consists of 17 residues. J was trimmed by 4 bases and V by 0 bases; bases with no gene match: 6. The germline V gene encodes CDR1 LGHNA and CDR2 YSLEER.

There are many counts of this clonotype. V is TRBV27 and J is TRBJ2-5; no clear D gene. V shed 4 bases and J shed 3 bases, with 9 bases lying between them. Germline V gene sequence: CDR1 MNHEY, CDR2 SMNVEV (reference sequence). The CDR3 runs to 13 residues. This chain's CDR3 is CASSYDVEETQYF. DNA for the CDR3: TGTGCCAGCAGTTATGACGTAGAAGAGACCCAGTACTTC.

This clonotype showed up just a few times. The chain couples TRBV24-1 to TRBJ2-3, with 8 bases matching TRBD1. This CDR3 has 16 residues. The V gene end was trimmed by 3 bases and the J gene end by 5 bases; junction bases not matched to a gene: 9. Germline CDR1 KGHDR, CDR2 SFDVKD. As DNA, the CDR3 is TGTGCCACCAGTGATCCGGACCGGGACAGGCTAGATACGCAGTATTTT. Its translation: CATSDPDRDRLDTQYF.

This clonotype was recorded many times. The genes are TRBV5-1 and TRBJ2-7, with 10 nucleotides matching TRBD2. The V gene's germline CDR1 is SGHRS and CDR2 YFSETQ. The CDR3 is 15 residues long. Unmatched junction bases numbered 7, after V lost 5 bases and J lost 2 bases. CDR3 bases: TGCGCCAGCAGACAAGGACTAGCGGTCACCTACGAGCAGTACTTC. Translated: CASRQGLAVTYEQYF.

J is TRBJ2-7 and V is TRBV11-1; 8 nucleotides agree with TRBD1. The germline V gene encodes CDR1 SGHAT and CDR2 FQDESV (reference sequence). J was trimmed by 6 bases and V by 6 bases; bases with no gene match: 1. CDR3 length: 11 residues. CDR3 coding DNA: TGTGCCAGCAGAGGACAGGGCGAGCAGTACTTC. It is translated as CASRGQGEQYF.

There are many counts of this clonotype. The rearrangement joins TRBV10-3 to TRBJ2-2; no clear D gene. The CDR3 totals 15 residues. The V gene lost 3 bases and the J gene lost 0 bases, with 8 bases spanning the gap. The V gene's germline CDR1 is ENHRY and CDR2 SYGVKD. The CDR3 reads CAISDRVTNTGELFF. CDR3 bases: TGTGCCATCAGTGACCGGGTAACGAACACCGGGGAGCTGTTTTTT.

This clonotype was found many times. The V gene is TRBV13, the J gene TRBJ2-5; a weak D match, TRBD2 (5 bases). The CDR3 spans 13 residues. Trimming removed 3 bases at V and 5 bases at J, with 10 bases between. From germline, CDR1 is PRHDT and CDR2 FYEKMQ (reference sequence). CDR3 in DNA: TGTGCCAGCAGCTTTTCCAGGAGGGAGACCCAGTACTTC. Its translation: CASSFSRRETQYF.

Ten or more counts support this clonotype. The rearrangement links TRBV6-1 to TRBJ2-7, with no clear D. The CDR3 extends over 14 amino acids. The germline V and J ends were trimmed by 8 bases and 2 bases, with 16 bases remaining between them. Per the germline V gene, CDR1 is MNHNS and CDR2 is SASEGT. The CDR3 DNA reads as TGTGCCAGCTGCGCCTCCTCAAGGGCCTACGAGCAGTACTTC. Translated, it gives CASCASSRAYEQYF.

This clonotype has a count of ten or more. Written as DNA, the CDR3 is TGTGCCAGCAGCAATCCCTGGGAGGGGACAGCCTATGGCTACACCTTC. This translates into CASSNPWEGTAYGYTF. The J gene is TRBJ1-2, the V gene TRBV7-8; 7 positions agree with TRBD1. The CDR3 totals 16 residues. Trimming cost V 5 bases and J 4 bases; bases outside gene matches: 13. Germline CDR1 SGHVS, CDR2 FQNEAQ.

The V call is TRBV29-1, the J call TRBJ2-7; 7 nucleotides agree with TRBD1. V shed 4 bases, J shed 1 base, and the junction held 1 base outside the gene matches. Germline V gives CDR1 SQVTM, CDR2 ANQGSEA. CDR3 length: 12 amino acids. CDR3 nucleotides: TGCAGCGTTGGGGACAGTTCCTACGAGCAGTACTTC. This gives the protein CSVGDSSYEQYF.

This clonotype was observed a handful of times. The rearrangement links TRBV9 to TRBJ2-1, with D possibly called TRBD1 or TRBD2 (5 bases each). V was cut by 6 bases and J by 5 bases, with 12 bases left in between. CDR1 is SGDLS and CDR2 is YYNGEE in the germline V gene. This CDR3 is built from 13 residues. The CDR3 sequence: CASTRGLNNEQFF. CDR3 sequence (DNA): TGTGCCAGCACCCGGGGCCTCAACAATGAGCAGTTCTTC.

This clonotype was recorded many times. This chain connects TRBV28 to TRBJ2-4; 8 nucleotides align to TRBD1. Looked up from germline, CDR1 is MDHEN and CDR2 is SYDVKM. The CDR3 has 14 residues. V trimming: 5 bases; J trimming: 8 bases; junction bases outside the gene matches: 8. The CDR3 DNA is TGTGCCAGCAGTCGGACAGGGATAATCGACATTCAGTACTTC. Translating it yields CASSRTGIIDIQYF.

This clonotype was detected a few times. The chain's CDR3 is CASSRAPGTVTEAFF. The CDR3 nucleotides are TGCGCCAGCAGCCGGGCCCCGGGGACAGTTACTGAAGCTTTCTTT. The chain employs TRBV4-3 and TRBJ1-1; 7 positions agree with TRBD1. CDR1 and CDR2 (germline): LGHNA, YSLEER. J lost 5 bases, V lost 4 bases, and 10 bases had no gene match. The CDR3 sequence is 15 residues long.

This clonotype came up many times. The CDR3 sequence: CASSQELLAGGEQYF. In DNA, the CDR3 is TGCGCCAGCAGCCAAGAGTTACTAGCGGGAGGCGAGCAGTACTTC. The chain links TRBV4-1 to TRBJ2-7; TRBD2 matches 12 bases. Germline-derived CDR1 and CDR2 are MGHRA and YSYEKL. V dropped 0 bases and J dropped 6; count of bases not matched to a gene: 3. The CDR3 is 15 residues long.